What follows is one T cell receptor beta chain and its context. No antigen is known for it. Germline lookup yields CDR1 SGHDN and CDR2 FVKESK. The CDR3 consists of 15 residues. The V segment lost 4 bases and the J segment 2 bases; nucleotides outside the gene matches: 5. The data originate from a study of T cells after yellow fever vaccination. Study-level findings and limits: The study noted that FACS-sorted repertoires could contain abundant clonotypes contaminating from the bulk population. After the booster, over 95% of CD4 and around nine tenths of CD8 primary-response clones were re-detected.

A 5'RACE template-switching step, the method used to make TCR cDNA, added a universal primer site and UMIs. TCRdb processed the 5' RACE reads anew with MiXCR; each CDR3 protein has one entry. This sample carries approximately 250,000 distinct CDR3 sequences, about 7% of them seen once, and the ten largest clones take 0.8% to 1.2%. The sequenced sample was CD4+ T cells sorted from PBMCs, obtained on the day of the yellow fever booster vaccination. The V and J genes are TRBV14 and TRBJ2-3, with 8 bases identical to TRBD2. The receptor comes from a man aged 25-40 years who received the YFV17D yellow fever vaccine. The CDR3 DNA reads TGTGCCAGCAGCCGGGGCGGGAGGATCACAGATACGCAGTATTTT. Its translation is CASSRGGRITDTQYF.